This TCR beta chain was found in a study of neurological immune-mediated disorders. PBMCs stored at -80 C, numbering 2 million, were the origin of the unsorted libraries. Overall study findings and caveats: The multiple sclerosis repertoire cluster showed no association with any clinical or MRI feature. The authors stated that larger cohorts are needed.

The CDR3 runs to 14 residues. The germline V gene encodes CDR1 MGHRA and CDR2 YSYEKL. Trimming pared 4 bases from V and 9 bases from J, leaving 16 bases between. One entry per CDR3 protein, called by TCRdb with MiXCR from the 5' RACE reads. The repertoire holds 65,000 to 95,000 distinct CDR3 sequences, just over 5% seen once, with about 2% in the top ten. Notes on this clonotype: Its antigen is unknown.

This sequence was found in a woman aged 30 to 39 with multiple sclerosis. The chain has TRBV4-1 and TRBJ2-1; D might be TRBD2 (5 bases). The sequenced material came from PBMCs. The CDR3 sequence: CASSLTRGPFEQFF. DNA for the CDR3: TGCGCCAGCAGCCTGACCCGAGGGCCGTTTGAGCAGTTCTTC.